These T cell receptor beta chains were read from a single sample in a study of shared clonotypes between healthy human individuals. Generated by immunoSEQ multiplex PCR, the TCRdb table keeps only in-frame clones and is missing some. This table has 2.3 million or so clones, over 90% appearing once. The source material was naive CD4+ T cells from PBMCs. The receptors here all came from a man aged 18 to 35 in good health. Some clones in this sample may be carry-over from other donors' samples. The conserved cysteine and the conserved F or W are not part of the CDR3 here. Each record gives: CDR3 length, V gene, J gene, CDR3 protein.

>13|TRBV27|TRBJ2-7
ASSLRDTTTYEQY
>12|TRBV6-6|TRBJ2-7
ASGAASGSDEQY
>13|TRBV7-9|TRBJ1-2
ASSRQVGADYGYT
>16|TRBV5-1|TRBJ2-5
ASSPGRAGGLPGETQY
>11|TRBV10-3|TRBJ1-1
AIGRESDTEAF
>13|TRBV28|TRBJ1-1
ASSSPGATLTEAF
>11|TRBV11-2|TRBJ2-1
ASSSRGGNEQF
>13|TRBV7-6|TRBJ2-7
ASSPLAGGPYEQY
>14|TRBV7-3|TRBJ2-3
ASSYVAGGMTDTQY
>13|TRBV18|TRBJ2-5
ASSPLSQSQETQY
>14|TRBV10-2|TRBJ1-5
ASSEGPRESNQPQH
>10|TRBV29-1|TRBJ2-5
SGGERRETQY
>14|TRBV6-6|TRBJ1-5
ASSYSPGASNQPQH
>14|TRBV7-9|TRBJ2-3
ASGLFMGQTVDTQY
>10|TRBV14|TRBJ2-3
ASSRRTDTQY
>12|TRBV29-1|TRBJ2-2
SVSRGSNTGELF
>13|TRBV6-5|TRBJ1-2
ASSYSGTGDNGYT
>13|TRBV6-4|TRBJ2-1
ASSAERTAYNEQF
>10|TRBV7-9|TRBJ2-5
ASERDQETQY
>11|TRBV4-1|TRBJ2-1
ASGGRGYNEQF
>12|TRBV7-2|TRBJ1-2
ASSLGTGGRGYT
>15|TRBV7-9|TRBJ1-4
ASSLGALATGIEKLF
>13|TRBV11-2|TRBJ2-3
ASSFLAGAIDTQY
>12|TRBV28|TRBJ2-1
ASSFPGLAGEQF
>12|TRBV6-6|TRBJ1-2
ASSYSLQVYGYT
>11|TRBV7-9|TRBJ2-3
ASTRREKDTQY
>10|TRBV7-9|TRBJ2-7
ASSAGSYEQY
>12|TRBV5-5|TRBJ1-5
ASSYTGGNQPQH
>12|TRBV27|TRBJ2-5
ASSRGTAKETQY
>14|TRBV28|TRBJ1-5
ASTNNPGSGNQPQH
>13|TRBV5-1|TRBJ1-2
ASSLPGQGNYGYT
>10|TRBV19|TRBJ1-2
ASNSGAYGYT
>15|TRBV9|TRBJ2-5
ASSLGKGQPYQETQY
>15|TRBV5-4|TRBJ2-1
ASSSRLAGGPVDEQF
>13|TRBV5-4|TRBJ2-2
ASSTEVDYTGELF
>13|TRBV5-1|TRBJ2-1
ASSSTGGAYNEQF
>14|TRBV11-2|TRBJ1-3
ASSLHTMTSGNTIY
>13|TRBV28|TRBJ2-1
ASISAGTDYNEQF
>14|TRBV4-3|TRBJ2-1
ASSQDYTGPYNEQF
>13|TRBV9|TRBJ1-1
ASSVGQGRNTEAF
>14|TRBV27|TRBJ1-5
ASSLGPPYSNQPQH
>10|TRBV27|TRBJ1-5
ASSEQGSPQH
>11|TRBV6-5|TRBJ1-2
ASSSGPLYGYT
>13|TRBV5-1|TRBJ2-1
ASSSGKGGYNEQF
>12|TRBV4-1|TRBJ2-5
ASVTYRGQETQY
>10|TRBV30|TRBJ1-1
AWSLAGDEAF